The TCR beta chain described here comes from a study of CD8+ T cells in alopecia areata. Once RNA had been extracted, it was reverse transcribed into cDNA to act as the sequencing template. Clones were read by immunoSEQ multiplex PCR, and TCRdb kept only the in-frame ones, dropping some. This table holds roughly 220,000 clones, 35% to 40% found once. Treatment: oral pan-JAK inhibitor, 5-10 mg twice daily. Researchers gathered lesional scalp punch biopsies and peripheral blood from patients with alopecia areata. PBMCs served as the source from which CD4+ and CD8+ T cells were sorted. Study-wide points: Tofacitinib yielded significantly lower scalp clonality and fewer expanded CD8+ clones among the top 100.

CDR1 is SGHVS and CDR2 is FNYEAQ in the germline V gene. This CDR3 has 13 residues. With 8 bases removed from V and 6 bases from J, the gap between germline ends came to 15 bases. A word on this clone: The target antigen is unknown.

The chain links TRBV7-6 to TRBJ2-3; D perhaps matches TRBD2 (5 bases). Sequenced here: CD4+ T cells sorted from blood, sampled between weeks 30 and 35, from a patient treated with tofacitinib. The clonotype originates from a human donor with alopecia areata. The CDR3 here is CASGNPGEDTQYF. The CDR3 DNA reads TGTGCCAGCGGAAACCCCGGGGAGGATACGCAGTATTTT.